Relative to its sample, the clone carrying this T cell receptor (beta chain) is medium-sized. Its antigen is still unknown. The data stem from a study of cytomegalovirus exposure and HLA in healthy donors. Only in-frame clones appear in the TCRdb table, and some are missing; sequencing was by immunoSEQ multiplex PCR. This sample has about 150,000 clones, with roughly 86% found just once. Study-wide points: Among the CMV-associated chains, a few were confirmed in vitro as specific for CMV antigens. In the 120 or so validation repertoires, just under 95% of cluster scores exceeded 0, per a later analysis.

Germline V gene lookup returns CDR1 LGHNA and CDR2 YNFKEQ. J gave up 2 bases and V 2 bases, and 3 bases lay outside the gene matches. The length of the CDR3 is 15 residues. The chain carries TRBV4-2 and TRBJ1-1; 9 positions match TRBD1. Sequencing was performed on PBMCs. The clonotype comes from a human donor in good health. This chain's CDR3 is CASSQQGQGNTEAFF. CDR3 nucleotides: TGTGCCAGCAGCCAACAGGGACAGGGTAACACTGAAGCTTTCTTT.